This note documents a single TCR beta chain sequence. This clonotype has ten or more counts. The target of this receptor is not known. Base quality data are lacking; no much larger clone is found one base away. The method was multiplex PCR. Sequencer: Illumina HiSeq 4000. iRepertoire HTBI primers and Arm-PCR amplification of CDR3 regions were used to construct TCR beta libraries. Before sequencing, the PCR products underwent gel purification. The published analysis was carried out like this. Gene usage analysis of CDR3 amino acid clonotypes relied on the approximately 60 TRBV and 13 to 15 TRBJ segments identified across samples. COPE and FqMerger were used to merge the filtered high-quality paired reads into contigs. BLAST was used to align contigs to IMGT TRBV, TRBD and TRBJ reference genes, with CDR3 defined following IMGT. Clonotypes above 0.1% frequency were classified as highly expanded clones. Shannon entropy served as the measure of repertoire diversity, while the Gini coefficient captured V-J evenness. A clonotype found in more than one individual was treated as public. In TCRdb, the public reads were trimmed at Q25 with fastp and aligned with MiXCR, with productive beta chains retained. Each entry merges the rows of one CDR3 protein and shows their most common DNA and genes. It is TCRdb's table, rather than the study itself, that gives the V and J calls and clone size. The sample has 650,000 to 700,000 distinct CDR3 sequences on record, around 30% of them singletons. The ten largest account for 42% of the sample.

Between the V and J ends, shortened by 4 bases and 3 bases respectively, the junction contains 15 bases. The germline V gene (reference sequence) gives CDR1 as GTSNPN and CDR2 as SVGIG. Inclusive of the bounding cysteine and phenylalanine, the CDR3 is 14 residues long. Solely the CDR3 DNA is kept, with 42 bases framed from the first base. The sample comes from a study of regulatory T cells in long-lasting Graves disease (dated by TCRdb to about 2021). As for the study more broadly: Persistent Graves' disease was defined as persistently positive TSH receptor autoantibodies together with antithyroid drug treatment for over 5 years. Patients with persistent Graves' disease were compared with patients with newly diagnosed Graves' disease using TCR sequencing and RNA sequencing of peripheral blood. The study was conducted in China and was registered as a clinical trial. TCR sequencing covered 13 persistent and some 20 newly diagnosed Graves' disease patients, 33 samples in total. Persistent Graves' disease patients in the clinical cohort had taken antithyroid drugs for approximately 9.5 years on average. Broad study findings and their caveats: The authors acknowledged the small sample size as a limitation that may reduce accuracy. Sequencing and analysis were limited to the TCR beta chain. TRBV28, TRBJ1-2 and TRBJ2-5 were preferentially used in persistent disease, while TRBV20-1 and TRBJ2-1 were favored in newly diagnosed disease. Because the primary lesion, thyroid tissue, could not be accessed, the study looked at peripheral blood alone. Persistent patients shared more public clonotypes among themselves (around 2,800) than newly diagnosed patients did (approximately 870). Compared with newly diagnosed patients, persistent Graves' disease patients had lower TCR Shannon entropy and fewer highly expanded clones, which suggests clonal expansion.

The sample's time point, from its label and the paper: persistent/refractory GD, antithyroid drugs over 5 years with positive TRAb. RNA was extracted from PBMCs in TRIzol for both TCR sequencing and RNA sequencing. Graves' disease was diagnosed according to American Thyroid Association guidelines. The patients came from an endocrinology department in Xi'an, China. Each patient gave approximately 10 milliliters of peripheral blood, collected in an EDTA anticoagulant tube. Ficoll Paque Plus density gradient separation was used to isolate PBMCs, and no additional T cell sorting was done. RNA quality was checked with an Agilent 2100 Bioanalyzer and agarose gel, and concentration with a NanoDrop 2000.

Sequenced here: peripheral blood mononuclear cells (PBMCs), sampled when the disease was refractory, from a patient treated with antithyroid drugs. This chain joins TRBV30 to TRBJ1-2; too little of a D gene remains to name it. The clonotype originates from a female donor with Graves disease. The DNA is as follows: TGTGCCTGGATCCTCCCAGCGGACCACTATGGCTACACCTTC. It encodes CAWILPADHYGYTF.